One sample yielded the 10 T cell receptor beta chains listed below, sequenced in a study of identical twins. TCRdb used MiXCR to reprocess the 5' RACE reads, holding one entry per CDR3 protein. The sample lists 400,000 to 600,000 distinct CDR3 sequences, about a fifth occurring once. These same records also appear under a second study, on yellow fever vaccine responses in identical twins.

Material for sequencing was CD4+ T cells sorted from blood. These receptors were collected from a woman aged 18-29 years in good health.

The V call is TRBV5-1, the J call TRBJ2-2; D may be TRBD1 (6 bases). Trimming removed 2 bases at V and 0 bases at J, with 14 bases between. This CDR3 comprises 17 residues. Germline V gene sequence: CDR1 SGHRS, CDR2 YFSETQ. CDR3 sequence (DNA): TGCGCCAGCAGCTTTCGGCCGGCAGGGGCGAACACCGGGGAGCTGTTTTTT. It translates to CASSFRPAGANTGELFF.

The chain links TRBV12-5 to TRBJ1-6; 7 bases are shared with TRBD1. Germline loops: CDR1 LGHNT, CDR2 FRNRAP. V was pared by 5 bases and J by 6 bases, with 4 bases of the junction left unmatched. The CDR3 runs to 14 residues. The CDR3 sequence: CASGPGQLNSPLHF. The CDR3 region has the DNA TGTGCTAGTGGTCCGGGACAGCTTAATTCACCCCTCCACTTT.

The chain couples TRBV28 to TRBJ1-4, with TRBD1 as a possible D gene (5 bases). The CDR3 spans 16 residues. The germline CDR1 and CDR2 sequences are MDHEN and SYDVKM. Between the trimmed V and J ends, which lost 3 bases and 9 bases, there was a span of 20 bases. CDR3 nucleotide sequence: TGTGCCAGCAGTTTCCCCGGGACGTTGGTTGGTAAAAAACTGTTTTTT. Protein sequence: CASSFPGTLVGKKLFF.

There are a few counts of this clonotype. The J gene is TRBJ2-6, the V gene TRBV5-4; 9 bases align to TRBD1. In germline, CDR1 is SGHNT, CDR2 YYREEE (reference sequence). V was clipped by 3 bases and J by 2 bases; unmatched bases: 12. The CDR3 totals 19 residues. CDR3 coding DNA: TGTGCCAGCAGCTGGGGGACAGGGAAAAGTCTTGCTGGGGCCAACGTCCTGACTTTC. Translation: CASSWGTGKSLAGANVLTF. The full variable domain, with the rest looked up from reference TRBV5-4 and TRBJ2-6, is ETGVTQSPTHLIKTRGQQVTLRCSSQSGHNTVSWYQQALGQGPQFIFQYYREEENGRGNFPPRFSGLQFPNYSSELNVNALELDDSALYLCASSWGTGKSLAGANVLTFGAGSRLTVL.

The table lists this clonotype with a few counts. The chain combines TRBV11-2 with TRBJ2-7; D could derive from TRBD1 or TRBD2 (6 bases each). Germline lookup yields CDR1 SGHAT and CDR2 FQNNGV. The CDR3 sequence is 14 residues long. Trimming pared 5 bases from V and 4 bases from J, leaving 15 bases between. For the CDR3, the DNA is TGTGCCAGCAGCCCACTCCAGGGGAGGTACGAGCAGTACTTC. Its translation is CASSPLQGRYEQYF.

In this sample, this clonotype turned up a few times. This chain uses TRBV20-1 with TRBJ2-1; D unresolved. Trimming stripped 3 bases from V and 0 bases from J, with 15 bases between. Germline V gene sequence: CDR1 DFQATT, CDR2 SNEGSKA (reference sequence). This CDR3 contains 16 residues. CDR3 loop: CSASEYHFSSYNEQFF. CDR3 DNA: TGCAGTGCTAGCGAATATCATTTCAGCTCCTACAATGAGCAGTTCTTC.

This chain links TRBV29-1 with TRBJ2-1, with TRBD2 identical over 13 bases. Trimming at V came to 7 bases and at J to 5 bases, leaving 8 bases not matched to a gene. CDR1 and CDR2 (germline): SQVTM, ANQGSEA. This CDR3 contains 15 residues. CDR3 amino acids: CSARTSGSSNNEQFF. The CDR3 DNA reads TGCAGCGCCCGGACTAGCGGGAGTTCCAACAATGAGCAGTTCTTC.

The chain links TRBV6-1 to TRBJ2-7, with 8 bases fitting TRBD2. Looked up from germline, CDR1 is MNHNS and CDR2 is SASEGT. Trimming at V came to 4 bases and at J to 2 bases, leaving 7 bases not matched to a gene. The CDR3 spans 15 residues. Here the CDR3 reads CASSGSGGATYEQYF. Written as DNA, the CDR3 is TGTGCCAGCAGTGGGAGCGGGGGCGCGACCTACGAGCAGTACTTC.

This clonotype appeared a few times. The rearrangement joins TRBV10-3 to TRBJ2-7, with TRBD1 matching 9 bases. Germline V gene sequence: CDR1 ENHRY, CDR2 SYGVKD. V dropped 6 bases and J dropped 1; count of bases not matched to a gene: 7. This CDR3 has 15 amino acids. CDR3 sequence: CAIRRTGDVSYEQYF. The CDR3, as DNA: TGTGCCATCAGGAGGACAGGGGACGTGTCCTACGAGCAGTACTTC.

The chain joins TRBV2 to TRBJ2-1, with a tentative D call TRBD2 (5 bases). The length of the CDR3 is 13 residues. Germline CDR1 SNHLY, CDR2 FYNNEI. Trimming stripped 0 bases from V and 8 bases from J, with 8 bases between. CDR3 residues: CASSEAGLHEQFF. CDR3 nucleotide sequence: TGTGCCAGCAGTGAAGCCGGACTCCATGAGCAGTTCTTC.